The present T cell receptor beta chain was sequenced within a study of T cell responses to AZD1222 COVID-19 vaccine. Study-wide findings and caveats: Clonal diversity was possibly underestimated; the donors were predominantly white British and more often female. Repertoires were obtained only post-peak T cell response. Regions 160-218 and 743-854 dominated among vaccine-associated CD4 TCRs spanning spike.

Assay: immunoSEQ multiplex PCR; the TCRdb copy retains only in-frame clones and omits some. The table includes roughly 92,000 clones, 90% detected once. Germline V gene data show CDR1 as MNHEY and CDR2 as SVGEGT. V was shortened by 3 bases and J by 0 bases, with 15 bases between the two germline ends. The CDR3 covers 17 residues. As to this clone: The antigen is undetermined.

The chain combines TRBV6-2 or TRBV6-3 with TRBJ1-3, with D perhaps matching TRBD1 (5 bases). The receptor's source is an adult in good health. The sample here was peripheral blood, taken on day 0 of AZD1222 vaccination. The chain's CDR3 is CASSYRPTGASGNTIYF. CDR3 coding DNA: TGTGCCAGCAGTTATCGGCCTACAGGTGCCTCTGGAAACACCATATATTTT.